Listed below are T cell receptor beta chains from one sample, sequenced in a study of blood T cells in healthy people across ages. TCRdb recomputed calls from the 5' RACE reads with MiXCR, one row per CDR3 protein. The data contain hundreds of thousands of distinct CDR3 sequences, about 24% of them singletons. These data were also filed under a second study, of T cells of mothers and their children.

Sequencing input: blood. The receptors were gathered from a boy between 5 and 17 years old in good health. CDR3s include the opening cysteine and the closing phenylalanine or tryptophan. A D gene is named only where the DNA matches it firmly. The size entry is marked missing in some rows and otherwise reads once, few, many or a size class.

TRBV6-2/TRBV6-3	TRBJ1-1	NA	NA	CASSYCPRFLCLSTEAFF	TGTGCCAGCAGTTACTGTCCAAGGTTTTTGTGCTTGAGCACTGAAGCTTTCTTT
TRBV7-2	TRBJ2-3	NA	NA	CASRQGRSVYTQYF	TGTGCCAGCAGACAGGGCAGGAGTGTATATACGCAGTATTTT
TRBV5-1	TRBJ2-1	NA	NA	CASSFDLNNEQFF	TGCGCCAGCAGCTTTGACCTGAACAATGAGCAGTTCTTC
TRBV6-5	TRBJ2-2	few	NA	CASSYPSRARVPGELFF	TGTGCCAGTAGTTACCCTTCTCGGGCTAGGGTCCCCGGGGAGCTGTTTTTT
TRBV7-3	TRBJ2-3	NA	TRBD2	CASSPSGGIKDTQYF	TGTGCCAGCAGCCCTAGCGGGGGGATTAAAGATACGCAGTATTTT
TRBV6-5	TRBJ2-6	NA	NA	CASSYGGDGANVLTF	TGTGCCAGCAGTTACGGGGGCGATGGGGCCAACGTCCTGACTTTC
TRBV7-9	TRBJ2-1	few	TRBD2	CASSSGLAGGLEQFF	TGTGCCAGCAGCTCGGGACTAGCGGGAGGTCTGGAGCAGTTCTTC
TRBV5-6	TRBJ2-7	NA	TRBD2	CASSRRGGPYEQYF	TGTGCCAGCAGCCGACGCGGGGGACCCTACGAGCAGTACTTC
TRBV24-1	TRBJ2-1	NA	NA	CATAGIWDEQFF	TGTGCCACAGCAGGGATTTGGGATGAGCAGTTCTTC
TRBV5-6	TRBJ1-1	NA	TRBD1	CASNDGQGWNTEAFF	TGTGCCAGCAACGACGGACAGGGCTGGAACACTGAAGCTTTCTTT
TRBV27	TRBJ1-5	NA	TRBD1	CASSFDRGQPQHF	TGTGCCAGCAGTTTCGACAGGGGTCAGCCCCAGCATTTT
TRBV20-1	TRBJ2-2	few	NA	CSARPRLGARNTGELFF	TGCAGTGCTAGACCCCGATTGGGGGCGAGGAACACCGGGGAGCTGTTTTTT
TRBV28	TRBJ1-4	few	NA	CASSFNRANEKLFF	TGTGCCAGCAGTTTCAACAGAGCAAATGAAAAACTGTTTTTT
TRBV7-8	TRBJ1-4	NA	NA	CASSRVGRATNEKLFF	TGTGCCAGCAGTAGGGTTGGACGGGCAACTAATGAAAAACTGTTTTTT
TRBV20-1	TRBJ2-5	NA	TRBD1	CSARALEETGGMETQYF	TGCAGTGCTAGAGCCCTCGAGGAGACAGGGGGAATGGAGACCCAGTACTTC
TRBV7-6	TRBJ2-1	many	TRBD2	CASSGLAGGGGEQFF	TGTGCCAGCAGCGGACTAGCGGGAGGAGGTGGTGAGCAGTTCTTC
TRBV7-2	TRBJ1-6	NA	NA	CASSLADRYNSPLHF	TGTGCCAGCAGCTTAGCCGACAGATATAATTCACCCCTCCACTTT
TRBV7-9	TRBJ2-4	NA	NA	CASSAGPMVLDQYF	TGTGCCAGCAGCGCCGGGCCCATGGTTCTGGATCAGTACTTC
TRBV6-5	TRBJ2-7	NA	TRBD2	CASSYSSGDYEQYF	TGTGCCAGCAGTTACTCTAGCGGGGACTACGAGCAGTACTTC
TRBV6-5	TRBJ2-1	NA	NA	CASSNNRVDEQFF	TGTGCCAGCAGTAACAACAGGGTCGATGAGCAGTTCTTC
TRBV25-1	TRBJ2-7	NA	TRBD2	CASSELTSSTRESGPYEQYF	TGTGCCAGCAGCGAATTGACTAGCTCAACGAGGGAAAGCGGCCCCTACGAGCAGTACTTC
TRBV9	TRBJ2-3	NA	NA	CASSVASGTSTDTQYF	TGTGCCAGCAGCGTAGCGTCCGGGACTAGCACAGATACGCAGTATTTT
TRBV5-6	TRBJ2-5	few	NA	CASSTSGWETQYF	NA
TRBV4-1	TRBJ2-1	few	NA	CASSQVGRYHEQFF	TGCGCCAGCAGCCAAGTCGGCAGGTATCATGAGCAGTTCTTC
TRBV9	TRBJ1-2	few	TRBD1	CASSVDTGDNYGYTF	TGTGCCAGCAGCGTAGACACAGGGGACAACTATGGCTACACCTTC
TRBV6-2/TRBV6-3	TRBJ2-7	few	TRBD1	CASSNTGESPIYEQYF	TGTGCCAGCAGTAATACAGGGGAATCTCCTATCTACGAGCAGTACTTC
TRBV28	TRBJ1-5	many	TRBD1	CASRGGQGNQPQHF	TGTGCCAGCAGAGGAGGACAGGGCAATCAGCCCCAGCATTTT
TRBV6-2/TRBV6-3	TRBJ2-5	NA	TRBD2	CASNSPRLAGGPSTQYF	TGTGCCAGCAACTCCCCTCGACTAGCGGGAGGGCCTTCGACCCAGTACTTC
TRBV30	TRBJ1-4	NA	NA	CAWSVLIGQGGEKLFF	TGTGCCTGGAGTGTACTAATAGGGCAGGGTGGAGAAAAACTGTTTTTT
TRBV28	TRBJ1-1	NA	NA	CASTQGARSAFF	TGTGCCAGCACCCAGGGTGCACGGTCGGCTTTCTTT